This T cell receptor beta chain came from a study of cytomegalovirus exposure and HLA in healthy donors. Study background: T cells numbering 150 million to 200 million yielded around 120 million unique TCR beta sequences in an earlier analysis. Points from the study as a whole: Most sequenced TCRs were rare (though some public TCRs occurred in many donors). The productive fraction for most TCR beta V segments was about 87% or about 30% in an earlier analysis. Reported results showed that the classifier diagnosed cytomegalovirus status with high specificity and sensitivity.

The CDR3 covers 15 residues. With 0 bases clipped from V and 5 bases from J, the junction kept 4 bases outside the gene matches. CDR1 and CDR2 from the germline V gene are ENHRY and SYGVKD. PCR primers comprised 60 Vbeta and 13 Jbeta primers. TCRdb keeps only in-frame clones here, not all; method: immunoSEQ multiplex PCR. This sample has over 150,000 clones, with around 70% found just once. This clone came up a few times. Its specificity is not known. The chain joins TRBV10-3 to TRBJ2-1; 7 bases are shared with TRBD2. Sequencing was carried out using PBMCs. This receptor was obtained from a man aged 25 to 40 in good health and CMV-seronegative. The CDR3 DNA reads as TGTGCCATCAGTGAGTCGGCTAGCGGTGACAATGAGCAGTTCTTC. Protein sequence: CAISESASGDNEQFF.